This is a list of T cell receptor beta chains from one sample in a study of monozygotic twins with inflammatory bowel disease. TCRdb reprocessed the 5' RACE reads, with one entry per CDR3 protein and no DNA. The data show approximately 400,000 distinct CDR3 sequences, and the top ten clones hold 2.4%. The material sequenced was blood. These TCRs come from a human donor with ulcerative colitis or Crohn's disease, or a healthy co-twin of an affected twin (not recorded which). Each CDR3 is given with its conserved first and last residue.

j_call	v_call	cdr3_aa
TRBJ2-3	TRBV20-1	CSANRDPSADTQYF
TRBJ2-1	TRBV5-5	CASSWEQGRNEQFF
TRBJ2-1	TRBV20-1	CSAIGASGRNWNEQFF
TRBJ2-3	TRBV7-9	CASSLALTTDTQYF
TRBJ2-1	TRBV19	CASSTAGGLNEQFF
TRBJ2-3	TRBV11-2	CASSPGLTRTDTQYF
TRBJ2-1	TRBV20-1	CSAPGQGGNEQFF
TRBJ2-5	TRBV12-3/TRBV12-4	CASSPLRRGAQETQYF
TRBJ2-1	TRBV5-4	CASSLGTAISYNEQFF
TRBJ1-6	TRBV6-5	CASSFTGTGEDNSPLHF
TRBJ2-3	TRBV27	CASSFWGQDTQYF
TRBJ1-1	TRBV20-1	CSAMDRDKAFF
TRBJ2-6	TRBV25-1	CASSTSGANVLTF
TRBJ2-5	TRBV6-2/TRBV6-3	CASSRSRQETQYF
TRBJ1-1	TRBV3-1	CASSQRSGVAFF
TRBJ2-5	TRBV7-8	CASRRAGPLETQYF
TRBJ1-5	TRBV27	CASSRGGFDQPQHF
TRBJ2-3	TRBV28	CASGLGTDTQYF
TRBJ2-1	TRBV12-3/TRBV12-4	CASSPLAGGEENEQFF
TRBJ2-1	TRBV11-2	CASSALGRGGDEQFF
TRBJ2-2	TRBV18	CASSTYQENTGELFF
TRBJ1-1	TRBV12-3/TRBV12-4	CASSFLSRGTEAFF
TRBJ1-4	TRBV3-1	CASSQPPGQKKEKLFF
TRBJ1-6	TRBV3-1	CASSPGLGGQSPLHF
TRBJ2-1	TRBV20-1	CSARVASGDSYNEQFF
TRBJ1-2	TRBV3-1	CASSQGTGDGYTF
TRBJ2-5	TRBV7-9	CATPGTSQETQYF
TRBJ1-2	TRBV20-1	CSARQGAQSINYGYTF
TRBJ1-6	TRBV7-2	CASSFYRGDSPLHF
TRBJ2-7	TRBV5-6	CASSLKREGPYEQYF
TRBJ2-7	TRBV10-3	CAISESTQAVLSDEQYF
TRBJ1-2	TRBV6-1	CASAAGGGTNYGYTF
TRBJ2-5	TRBV5-5	CASSLFGPRLIETQYF
TRBJ1-2	TRBV7-2	CASREAAYGYTF
TRBJ2-3	TRBV6-5	CASSYSKTSTRTDTQYF
TRBJ2-7	TRBV27	CASKGVWASYEQYF
TRBJ1-5	TRBV19	CASSILAWAAYSNQPQHF
TRBJ2-5	TRBV29-1	CSVGLAGGETQYF
TRBJ1-2	TRBV14	CASSHANPSGYTF
TRBJ2-7	TRBV10-3	CAISDIGLAAYEQYF
TRBJ2-7	TRBV12-3/TRBV12-4	CASTLEGGLTYEQYF
TRBJ2-1	TRBV5-1	CASSLGASGGGRNEQFF
TRBJ2-2	TRBV27	CASSFWDRDGELFF
TRBJ2-1	TRBV7-6	CASTPLEVGAEQFF
TRBJ2-2	TRBV30	CAWAYTGELFF
TRBJ2-3	TRBV20-1	CSAVTSGSTDTQYF